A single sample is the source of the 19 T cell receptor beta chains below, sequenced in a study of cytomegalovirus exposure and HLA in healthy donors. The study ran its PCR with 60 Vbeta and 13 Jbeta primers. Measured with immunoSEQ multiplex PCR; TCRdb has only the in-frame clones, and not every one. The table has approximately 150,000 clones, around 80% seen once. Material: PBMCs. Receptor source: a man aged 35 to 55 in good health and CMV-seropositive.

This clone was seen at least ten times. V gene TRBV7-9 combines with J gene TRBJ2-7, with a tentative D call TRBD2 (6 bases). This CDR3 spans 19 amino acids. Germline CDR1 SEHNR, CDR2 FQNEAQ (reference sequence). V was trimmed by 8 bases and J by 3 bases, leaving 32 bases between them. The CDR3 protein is CASGGVVSGSPEVGYEQYF. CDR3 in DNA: TGTGCCAGCGGAGGGGTGGTCAGCGGATCCCCCGAAGTGGGCTACGAGCAGTACTTC.

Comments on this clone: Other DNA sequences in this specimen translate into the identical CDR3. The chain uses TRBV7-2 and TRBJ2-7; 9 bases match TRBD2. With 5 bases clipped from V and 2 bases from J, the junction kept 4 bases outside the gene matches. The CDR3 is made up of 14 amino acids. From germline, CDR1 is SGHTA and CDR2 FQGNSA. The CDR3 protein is CASSPTSGPYEQYF. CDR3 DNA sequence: TGTGCCAGCAGCCCGACTAGCGGCCCCTACGAGCAGTACTTC. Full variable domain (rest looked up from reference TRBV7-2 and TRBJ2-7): GAGVSQSPSNKVTEKGKDVELRCDPISGHTALYWYRQSLGQGLEFLIYFQGNSAPDKSGLPSDRFSAERTGGSVSTLTIQRTQQEDSAVYLCASSPTSGPYEQYFGPGTRLTVT.

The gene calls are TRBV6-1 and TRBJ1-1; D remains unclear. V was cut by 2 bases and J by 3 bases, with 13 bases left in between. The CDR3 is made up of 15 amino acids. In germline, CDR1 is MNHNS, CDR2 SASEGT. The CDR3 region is CASSEFRIGDTEAFF. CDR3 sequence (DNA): TGTGCCAGCAGTGAATTTAGGATCGGGGACACTGAAGCTTTCTTT.

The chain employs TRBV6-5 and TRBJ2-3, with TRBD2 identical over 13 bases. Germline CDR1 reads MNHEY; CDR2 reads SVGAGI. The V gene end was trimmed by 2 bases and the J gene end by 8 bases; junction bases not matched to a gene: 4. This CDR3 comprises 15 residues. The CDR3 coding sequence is TGTGCCAGCAGTTACGGACTAGCGGGAGTTTCTACGCAGTATTTT. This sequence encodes CASSYGLAGVSTQYF.

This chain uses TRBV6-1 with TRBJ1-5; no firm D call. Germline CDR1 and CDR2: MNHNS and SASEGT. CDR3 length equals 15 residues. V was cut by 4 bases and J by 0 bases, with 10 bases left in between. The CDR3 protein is CASSGSLSSNQPQHF. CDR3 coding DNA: TGTGCCAGCAGTGGGTCCCTTAGTAGCAATCAGCCCCAGCATTTT.

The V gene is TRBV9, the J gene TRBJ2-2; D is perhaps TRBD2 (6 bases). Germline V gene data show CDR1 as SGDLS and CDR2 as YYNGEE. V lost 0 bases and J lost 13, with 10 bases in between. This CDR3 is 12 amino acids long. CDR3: CASSVEEGALFF. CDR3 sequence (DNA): TGTGCCAGCAGCGTAGAGGAGGGTGCGCTGTTTTTT.

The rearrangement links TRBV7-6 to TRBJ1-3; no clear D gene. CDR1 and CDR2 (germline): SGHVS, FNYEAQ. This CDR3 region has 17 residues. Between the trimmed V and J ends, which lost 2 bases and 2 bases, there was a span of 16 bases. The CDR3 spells CASSLYQSGEPGNTIYF. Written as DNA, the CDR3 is TGTGCCAGCAGCTTATATCAGAGCGGGGAGCCTGGAAACACCATATATTTT.

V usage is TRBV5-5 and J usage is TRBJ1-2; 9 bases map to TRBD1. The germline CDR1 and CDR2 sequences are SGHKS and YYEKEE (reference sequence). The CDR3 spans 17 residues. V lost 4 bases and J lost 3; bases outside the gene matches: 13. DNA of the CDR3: TGTGCCAGCAGCCTTGGGACAGGGAGAGGGAAAGACTATGGCTACACCTTC. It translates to CASSLGTGRGKDYGYTF. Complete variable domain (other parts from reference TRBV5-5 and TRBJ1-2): DAGVTQSPTHLIKTRGQQVTLRCSPISGHKSVSWYQQVLGQGPQFIFQYYEKEERGRGNFPDRFSARQFPNYSSELNVNALLLGDSALYLCASSLGTGRGKDYGYTFGSGTRLTVV.

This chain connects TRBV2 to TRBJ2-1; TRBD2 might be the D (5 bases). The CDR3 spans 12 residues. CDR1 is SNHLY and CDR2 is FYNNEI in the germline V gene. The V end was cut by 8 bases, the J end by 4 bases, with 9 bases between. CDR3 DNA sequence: TGTGCCAGCCTGGGAGTGTACAATGAGCAGTTCTTC. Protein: CASLGVYNEQFF.

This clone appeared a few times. CDR3 residues: CASGLGLIGSEQYF. As DNA, the CDR3 is TGTGCTAGTGGTTTGGGACTTATTGGGTCCGAGCAGTACTTC. This chain connects TRBV12-5 to TRBJ2-7; D is unresolved. V gave up 1 base and J gave up 6 bases, with 13 bases separating them. This CDR3 has 14 amino acids. The V gene's germline CDR1 is LGHNT and CDR2 FRNRAP. The entire variable domain, with the rest obtained from reference TRBV12-5 and TRBJ2-7, is as follows: DARVTQTPRHKVTEMGQEVTMRCQPILGHNTVFWYRQTMMQGLELLAYFRNRAPLDDSGMPKDRFSAEMPDATLATLKIQPSEPRDSAVYFCASGLGLIGSEQYFGPGTRLTVT.

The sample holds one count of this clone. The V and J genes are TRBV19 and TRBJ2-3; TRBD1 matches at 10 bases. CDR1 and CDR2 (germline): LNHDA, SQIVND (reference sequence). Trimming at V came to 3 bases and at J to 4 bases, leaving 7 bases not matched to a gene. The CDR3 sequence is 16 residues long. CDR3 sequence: CASSMRQGAGADTQYF. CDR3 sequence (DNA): TGTGCCAGTAGTATGAGACAGGGGGCCGGCGCAGATACGCAGTATTTT.

CDR3 in amino acids: CASRGLGWNEQFF. CDR3 in DNA: TGTGCCAGCAGGGGACTAGGATGGAATGAGCAGTTCTTC. This chain links TRBV2 with TRBJ2-1; TRBD2 aligns across 8 bases. Per germline, CDR1 SNHLY and CDR2 FYNNEI. This CDR3 region has 13 residues. The V gene end was trimmed by 6 bases and the J gene end by 7 bases; junction bases not matched to a gene: 5.

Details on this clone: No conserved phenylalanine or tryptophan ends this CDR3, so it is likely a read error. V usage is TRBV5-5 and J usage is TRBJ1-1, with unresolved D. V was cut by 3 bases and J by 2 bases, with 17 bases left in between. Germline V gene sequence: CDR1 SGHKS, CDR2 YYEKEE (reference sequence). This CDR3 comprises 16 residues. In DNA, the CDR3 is TGTGCCAGCAGCTCGGGGTTCGGGCCCTACAACACTGAAGCTTTCCTT. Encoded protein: CASSSGFGPYNTEAFL.

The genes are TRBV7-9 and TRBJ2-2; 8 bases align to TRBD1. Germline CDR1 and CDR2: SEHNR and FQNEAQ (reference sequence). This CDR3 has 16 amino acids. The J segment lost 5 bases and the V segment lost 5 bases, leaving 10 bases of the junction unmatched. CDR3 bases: TGTGCCAGCAGCCCGCTCCCCGGACAGGGTACCGGGGAGCTGTTTTTT. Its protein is CASSPLPGQGTGELFF.

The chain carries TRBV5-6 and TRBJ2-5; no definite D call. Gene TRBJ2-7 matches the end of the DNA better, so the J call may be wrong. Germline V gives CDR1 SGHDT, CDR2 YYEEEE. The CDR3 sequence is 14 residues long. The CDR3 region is CASSLGSISYEQYF. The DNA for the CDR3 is TGTGCCAGCAGCTTGGGATCAATCTCCTACGAGCAGTACTTC.

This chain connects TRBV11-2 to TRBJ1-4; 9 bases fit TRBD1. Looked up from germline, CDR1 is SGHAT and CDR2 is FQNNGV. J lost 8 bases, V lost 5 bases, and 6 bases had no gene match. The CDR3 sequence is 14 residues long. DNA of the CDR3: TGTGCCAGCAGCCACGGACAGGGGCGAGAAAAACTGTTTTTT. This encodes CASSHGQGREKLFF.

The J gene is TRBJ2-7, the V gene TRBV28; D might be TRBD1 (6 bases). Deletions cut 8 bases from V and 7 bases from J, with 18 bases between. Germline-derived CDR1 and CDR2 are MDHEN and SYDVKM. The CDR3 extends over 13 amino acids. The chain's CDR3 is CASRKQGVREQYF. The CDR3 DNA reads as TGTGCCAGCCGAAAACAGGGTGTGCGGGAGCAGTACTTC.

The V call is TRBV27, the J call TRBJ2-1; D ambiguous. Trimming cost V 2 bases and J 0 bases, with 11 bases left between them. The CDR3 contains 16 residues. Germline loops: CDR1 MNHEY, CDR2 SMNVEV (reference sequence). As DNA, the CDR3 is TGTGCCAGCAGTTTAAGCCCCTCGAGCTCCTACAATGAGCAGTTCTTC. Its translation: CASSLSPSSSYNEQFF.

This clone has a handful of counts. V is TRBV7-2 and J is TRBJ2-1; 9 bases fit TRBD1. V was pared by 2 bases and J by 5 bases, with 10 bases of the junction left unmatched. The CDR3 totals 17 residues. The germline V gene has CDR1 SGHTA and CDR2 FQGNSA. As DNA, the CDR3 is TGTGCCAGCAGCTTATTTCTTGCGGGACAGGGAAACAATGAGCAGTTCTTC. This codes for CASSLFLAGQGNNEQFF. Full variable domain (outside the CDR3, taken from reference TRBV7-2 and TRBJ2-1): GAGVSQSPSNKVTEKGKDVELRCDPISGHTALYWYRQSLGQGLEFLIYFQGNSAPDKSGLPSDRFSAERTGGSVSTLTIQRTQQEDSAVYLCASSLFLAGQGNNEQFFGPGTRLTVL.